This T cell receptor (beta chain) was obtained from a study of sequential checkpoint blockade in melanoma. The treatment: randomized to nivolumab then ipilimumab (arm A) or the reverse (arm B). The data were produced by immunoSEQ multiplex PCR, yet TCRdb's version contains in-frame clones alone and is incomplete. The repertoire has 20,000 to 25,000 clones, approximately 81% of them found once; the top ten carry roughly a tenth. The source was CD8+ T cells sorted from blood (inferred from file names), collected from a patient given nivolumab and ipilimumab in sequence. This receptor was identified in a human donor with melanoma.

CDR3 nucleotides: TGTGCCAGCAGTTTATATACGGGAGTCCAAGAGACCCAGTACTTC. It translates to CASSLYTGVQETQYF. This chain links TRBV28 with TRBJ2-5; D is perhaps TRBD2 (6 bases). V was shortened by 1 base and J by 1 base, with 10 bases between the two germline ends. CDR3 size: 15 residues. Germline V gives CDR1 MDHEN, CDR2 SYDVKM.